These T cell receptor beta chains were read from a single sample in a study of CD8+CD57+ T cells in acquired aplastic anemia. TCRdb itself ran the reads through MiXCR, one entry per CDR3 protein. The sample yields about 190,000 distinct CDR3 sequences, 40% to 50% seen once. The specimen sequenced was sorted CD4+, CD8+, or CD8+CD57+ T cells (not recorded which) from PBMCs. The receptors originated from a human donor with aplastic anemia. Both conserved end residues are part of each CDR3. The order of the fields is clone size, D gene, V gene, J gene, CDR3 protein, CDR3 DNA. A D gene is named only where the DNA matches it firmly. Size tells how often a clone was seen (once, few, many) or the class of an expanded clone, and some rows leave it out.

.	TRBD2	TRBV10-2	TRBJ2-3	CASSPLAGGTTDTQYF	TGCGCCAGCAGTCCCCTAGCGGGAGGAACCACAGATACGCAGTATTTT
.	.	TRBV20-1	TRBJ2-3	CSAGRGVSTDTQYF	TGCAGTGCTGGGCGCGGGGTAAGCACAGATACGCAGTATTTT
.	.	TRBV5-6	TRBJ1-1	CASSLYGMNTEAFF	TGTGCCAGCAGCTTGTACGGAATGAACACTGAAGCTTTCTTT
medium-sized	.	TRBV24-1	TRBJ1-2	CATSDHSYGYTF	TGTGCCACCAGCGACCACAGCTATGGCTACACCTTC
.	.	TRBV24-1	TRBJ2-1	CATSDPTEGSYNEQFF	TGTGCCACCAGTGATCCCACAGAGGGCTCCTACAATGAGCAGTTCTTC
.	.	TRBV2	TRBJ2-7	CATTDLLTYEQYF	TGTGCCACCACCGACCTCTTAACCTACGAGCAGTACTTC
once	.	TRBV11-1	TRBJ2-5	CASSLAVYQETQYF	TGTGCCAGCAGCTTAGCGGTGTACCAAGAGACCCAGTACTTC
many	.	TRBV15	TRBJ2-3	CATSRGLSADIDTQYF	TGTGCCACCAGCAGAGGGCTATCCGCTGATATCGATACGCAGTATTTT
many	TRBD2	TRBV4-3	TRBJ2-7	CASSHRLAGGPLYF	TGCGCCAGCAGCCACCGACTAGCGGGAGGGCCACTGTACTTC
.	TRBD2	TRBV10-3	TRBJ2-7	CAISESGGDLEQYF	TGTGCCATCAGTGAGTCGGGAGGGGATCTTGAGCAGTACTTC
.	TRBD2	TRBV24-1	TRBJ2-1	CATSDSIAGVVEQFF	TGTGCCACCAGTGATTCCATAGCGGGAGTCGTTGAGCAGTTCTTC
many	.	TRBV12-3/TRBV12-4	TRBJ2-3	CASSPSGASPDTQYF	TGTGCCAGCAGTCCCTCAGGGGCGAGCCCAGATACGCAGTATTTT
few	TRBD1	TRBV20-1	TRBJ1-5	CSAGDRVDNQPQHF	TGCAGTGCTGGAGACAGGGTCGACAATCAGCCCCAGCATTTT
.	TRBD1	TRBV29-1	TRBJ2-1	CSVEGWDRGGYNEQFF	TGCAGCGTAGAAGGGTGGGACAGGGGCGGATACAATGAGCAGTTCTTC
.	TRBD1	TRBV9	TRBJ2-7	CASSRTGASYEQYF	TGTGCCAGCAGCCGGACAGGCGCCTCCTACGAGCAGTACTTC
.	.	TRBV24-1	TRBJ2-2	CATSRVGGNTGELFF	TGTGCCACCAGTCGGGTTGGGGGAAACACCGGGGAGCTGTTTTTT
many	TRBD2	TRBV7-2	TRBJ2-1	CASSRQGLAGVDEQFF	TGTGCCAGCAGCCGACAGGGACTAGCGGGAGTTGATGAGCAGTTCTTC
.	TRBD1	TRBV5-1	TRBJ1-6	CASSTAPGTAGPPLHF	TGCGCCAGTAGCACGGCGCCCGGGACAGCCGGTCCACCCCTCCACTTT
.	.	TRBV12-3/TRBV12-4	TRBJ1-4	CASSSLTVNEKLFF	TGTGCCAGCAGTTCACTGACGGTAAATGAAAAACTGTTTTTT
.	.	TRBV11-2	TRBJ1-1	CASRPVEGILNTEAFF	TGTGCCAGCAGACCCGTAGAGGGCATCTTGAACACTGAAGCTTTCTTT
.	TRBD2	TRBV24-1	TRBJ2-3	CATSDSTLAGGPDTQYF	TGTGCCACCAGTGATTCGACTCTAGCGGGAGGGCCGGATACGCAGTATTTT
.	TRBD1	TRBV10-3	TRBJ2-7	CAISHPRFGQGPYEQYF	TGTGCCATCAGCCACCCCCGATTCGGACAGGGACCCTACGAGCAGTACTTC
.	.	TRBV25-1	TRBJ1-1	CASSPRGWGEALF	TGTGCCAGCAGTCCCAGGGGTTGGGGCGAAGCTCTCTTT
many	.	TRBV19	TRBJ2-3	CASSTRTDTQYF	TGTGCCAGTAGTACGCGCACAGATACGCAGTATTTT
.	.	TRBV6-4	TRBJ1-6	CASRDSSSYNSPLHF	TGTGCCAGCAGGGACAGCAGCTCCTATAATTCACCCCTCCACTTT
many	.	TRBV20-1	TRBJ2-3	CSATTLRTDTQYF	TGCAGTGCTACGACATTGCGCACAGATACGCAGTATTTT
many	.	TRBV11-1	TRBJ1-5	CASSLVGGWGGRSSNQPQHF	TGTGCCAGCAGCTTAGTGGGGGGCTGGGGGGGCCGGTCCAGCAATCAGCCCCAGCATTTT
many	.	TRBV12-3/TRBV12-4	TRBJ1-5	CASSPTWVGPQHF	TGTGCCAGCAGTCCCACTTGGGTGGGTCCCCAGCATTTT
few	.	TRBV10-1	TRBJ2-5	CASRESDRRYTEETQYF	TGCGCCAGCAGGGAGAGTGACCGACGATACACGGAAGAGACCCAGTACTTC
.	.	TRBV10-3	TRBJ1-6	CAISARRQGPSWSALHF	TGTGCCATCAGTGCTAGACGGCAGGGGCCGAGTTGGTCAGCCCTCCACTTT
.	.	TRBV19	TRBJ2-2	CASCCGELFF	TGTGCCAGTTGTTGCGGGGAGCTGTTTTTT
.	TRBD1	TRBV10-3	TRBJ2-2	CAIKPTGDTGELFF	TGTGCCATCAAGCCGACAGGGGACACCGGGGAGCTGTTTTTT
many	.	TRBV6-1	TRBJ2-7	CASSPRGITRSSYEQYF	TGTGCCAGCAGCCCCAGAGGAATAACTAGGAGCTCCTACGAGCAGTACTTC
.	TRBD1	TRBV10-2	TRBJ2-3	CATKTGGASTDTQYF	TGCGCCACGAAGACAGGGGGCGCCTCGACAGATACGCAGTATTTT
many	.	TRBV18	TRBJ2-1	CASSPERIGYAEQFF	TGTGCCAGCTCACCAGAGAGGATCGGGTATGCTGAGCAGTTCTTC
.	TRBD1	TRBV19	TRBJ1-1	CASSTRQGRTEAFF	TGTGCCAGTAGTACAAGACAGGGTAGGACTGAAGCTTTCTTT
many	.	TRBV5-1	TRBJ2-1	CASSYGLYEQFF	TGCGCCAGCAGTTACGGGTTGTATGAGCAGTTCTTC